This T cell receptor (beta chain) came from a study of T cell repertoires in cytomegalovirus infection. Study details: Indicated by public TCR beta signatures were CMV infection and matching HLA type.

This clonotype was counted only a few times. Antigen unknown. Via MiXCR, TCRdb re-called the reads, giving one row per CDR3 protein. Here the sample spans about 490,000 distinct CDR3 sequences, about 25% being singletons. The CDR3 loop spans 14 amino acids. V lost 0 bases, J lost 2 bases, and 7 bases lay in between. Findings of the study overall: Accumulated public TCR beta family frequency recognized individuals carrying CMV together with the relevant HLA. HLA-C-restricted CMV clonotypes gave the most frequent clonotype in two of eight donors.

Sequencing was carried out using PBMCs. This TCR derives from a human donor in good health (CMV status not recorded). Some clones in this sample may be carry-over from other donors' samples. The V call is TRBV12-3 or TRBV12-4, the J call TRBJ1-2; possible D gene TRBD1, 5 bases. The CDR3 DNA sequence: TGTGCCAGCAGTTTAGCGCAGGGAAACTATGGCTACACCTTC. It codes for CASSLAQGNYGYTF.